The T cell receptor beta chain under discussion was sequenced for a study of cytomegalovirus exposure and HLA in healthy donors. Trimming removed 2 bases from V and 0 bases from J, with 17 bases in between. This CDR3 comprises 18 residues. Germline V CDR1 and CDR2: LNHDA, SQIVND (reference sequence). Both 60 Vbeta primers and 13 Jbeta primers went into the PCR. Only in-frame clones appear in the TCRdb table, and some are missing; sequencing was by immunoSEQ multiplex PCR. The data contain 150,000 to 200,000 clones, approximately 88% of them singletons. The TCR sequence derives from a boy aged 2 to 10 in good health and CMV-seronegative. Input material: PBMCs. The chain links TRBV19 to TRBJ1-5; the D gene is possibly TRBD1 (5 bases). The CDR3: CASSIPYTGSYSNQPQHF. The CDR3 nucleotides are TGTGCCAGTAGTATACCCTATACAGGTTCTTATAGCAATCAGCCCCAGCATTTT.